This TCR beta chain originates from a study of response to subunit inactivated influenza vaccine. The CDR3 loop spans 17 amino acids. Germline V gene data show CDR1 as SGDLS and CDR2 as YYNGEE. The trim removed 0 bases at V and 9 bases at J, leaving 15 bases unmatched. TCRdb independently ran MiXCR on the RT-PCR reads; one entry per CDR3 protein. The repertoire holds hundreds of thousands of distinct CDR3 sequences, with about 10% as singletons. The sample was also reused in another study, on T cells expressing NK-cell markers. According to that study: The cDNA for TCR beta came from 5'RACE template switching with UMIs. A few of the donors also had these clonotypes leading their CD3+CD56-NKG2C+ fraction.

This clonotype originated in a man in his fifties or sixties who received an inactivated influenza vaccine. The chain has TRBV9 and TRBJ2-1; 7 bases are a match to TRBD2. Material: PBMCs from blood, obtained on the day of vaccination. The DNA of the CDR3 is TGTGCCAGCAGCGTAGCTCAGCGGGGCATATCTACGGGTGAGCAGTTCTTC. This encodes CASSVAQRGISTGEQFF.